These 20 T cell receptor beta chains came from one sample sequenced in a study of immune evolution from preneoplasia to lung adenocarcinoma. Measured with immunoSEQ multiplex PCR; TCRdb has only the in-frame clones, and not every one. The data contain 4,000 to 4,500 clones, around 74% of them seen just once; the ten biggest clones take up 8% to 8.5%. Sequencing input: FFPE lung adenocarcinoma in situ tissue. Source of these receptors: a person aged 60-79 years with lung adenocarcinoma.

The chain combines TRBV7-9 with TRBJ1-6; 8 bases align to TRBD1. Germline values: CDR1 SEHNR, CDR2 FQNEAQ (reference sequence). This CDR3 is built from 14 residues. V shed 1 base, J shed 8 bases, and the junction held 1 base outside the gene matches. CDR3 region: CASSLVTGDSPLHF. CDR3 sequence (DNA): TGTGCCAGCAGCTTAGTGACAGGGGATTCACCCCTCCACTTT.

This clone was seen only a few times. This sequence joins TRBV7-9 and TRBJ2-2; weak D call: TRBD2 (6 bases). Germline CDR1 is SEHNR and CDR2 is FQNEAQ (reference sequence). The CDR3 contains 13 residues. V shed 1 base and J shed 7 bases, with 7 bases lying between them. The CDR3 DNA follows: TGTGCCAGCAGCTTAGGCGGGAACGGGGAGCTGTTTTTT. Translation: CASSLGGNGELFF.

The rearrangement links TRBV28 to TRBJ2-5; weak D call: TRBD1 (5 bases). Looked up from germline, CDR1 is MDHEN and CDR2 is SYDVKM. V was shortened by 5 bases and J by 5 bases, with 21 bases between the two germline ends. CDR3 length: 16 residues. CDR3 nucleotide sequence: TGTGCCAGCAGTATGGGCCGTGGGGCTAGAAGTGAGACCCAGTACTTC. It specifies CASSMGRGARSETQYF.

The chain uses TRBV25-1 and TRBJ2-2; maybe TRBD1 (5 bases). V gave up 4 bases and J gave up 6 bases, with 12 bases separating them. This CDR3 spans 14 amino acids. CDR1 and CDR2 (germline): MGHDK, SYGVNS. The CDR3 region has the DNA TGTGCCAGCAGTGTCGCAGGGCATTCCGGGGAGCTGTTTTTT. As protein: CASSVAGHSGELFF.

The gene calls are TRBV4-1 and TRBJ2-1; 7 nucleotides match TRBD1. J was trimmed by 3 bases and V by 1 base; bases with no gene match: 3. The CDR3 totals 15 residues. The germline gives CDR1 MGHRA, CDR2 YSYEKL. CDR3 DNA: TGCGCCAGCAGCCAAGCCTCAGGGGGCTACAATGAGCAGTTCTTC. Protein product: CASSQASGGYNEQFF.

The chain couples TRBV30 to TRBJ1-1; D remains ambiguous. This CDR3 region has 14 residues. Deletions cut 1 base from V and 1 base from J, with 10 bases between. Germline loops: CDR1 GTSNPN, CDR2 SVGIG (reference sequence). CDR3 sequence (DNA): TGTGCCTGGAGTGCCCGGACGGGGAACACTGAAGCTTTCTTT. Protein: CAWSARTGNTEAFF.

The CDR3 reads CASSVGGQGLGNTIYF. The CDR3, as DNA: TGTGCCAGCAGCGTAGGAGGACAGGGATTGGGAAACACCATATATTTT. The chain uses TRBV9 and TRBJ1-3; the match to TRBD1 covers 8 bases. Germline V lookup: CDR1 SGDLS, CDR2 YYNGEE. This CDR3 region has 16 residues. After removal of 0 bases from V and 4 bases from J, the junction contained 6 bases not matched to a gene.

This clone was recorded once. This sequence joins TRBV7-9 and TRBJ2-1; 8 bases align to TRBD2. In germline, CDR1 is SEHNR, CDR2 FQNEAQ (reference sequence). With V trimmed by 6 bases and J by 8 bases, 6 bases remained unmatched. The CDR3 is 13 residues long. CDR3 in DNA: TGTGCCAGCAGGACGGGGGGGCCCGATGAGCAGTTCTTC. Translating gives CASRTGGPDEQFF.

This clone was found a few times. The gene calls are TRBV6-6 and TRBJ1-5; D unresolved. Germline assignment: CDR1 MNHNY and CDR2 SVGAGI (reference sequence). The V and J ends lost 6 bases and 4 bases respectively, with 10 bases between them. The CDR3 has 13 residues. CDR3 coding DNA: TGTGCCAGCAGGACGGTCGGGAATCAGCCCCAGCATTTT. Its protein product is CASRTVGNQPQHF.

V usage is TRBV2 and J usage is TRBJ2-1, with TRBD1 matching 7 bases. The CDR3 consists of 12 residues. From germline, CDR1 is SNHLY and CDR2 FYNNEI. J gave up 9 bases and V 2 bases, and 1 base lay outside the gene matches. CDR3: CASSEYRGEQFF. For the CDR3, the DNA is TGTGCCAGCAGTGAATACAGGGGTGAGCAGTTCTTC. The full variable domain, rest sourced from reference TRBV2 and TRBJ2-1, is EPEVTQTPSHQVTQMGQEVILRCVPISNHLYFYWYRQILGQKVEFLVSFYNNEISEKSEIFDDQFSVERPDGSNFTLKIRSTKLEDSAMYFCASSEYRGEQFFGPGTRLTVL.

The chain links TRBV12-5 to TRBJ2-7; D is unclear. V was cut by 0 bases and J by 0 bases, with 24 bases left in between. Germline V gives CDR1 LGHNT, CDR2 FRNRAP. The CDR3 consists of 20 residues. CDR3 region: CASGLVPSVTVGRFSYEQYF. In nucleotides, the CDR3 is TGTGCTAGTGGTTTGGTCCCTTCTGTTACAGTCGGCCGCTTCTCCTACGAGCAGTACTTC. The full variable domain, in which reference TRBV12-5 and TRBJ2-7 provide the parts outside the CDR3, is DARVTQTPRHKVTEMGQEVTMRCQPILGHNTVFWYRQTMMQGLELLAYFRNRAPLDDSGMPKDRFSAEMPDATLATLKIQPSEPRDSAVYFCASGLVPSVTVGRFSYEQYFGPGTRLTVT.

This clone has a handful of counts. V usage is TRBV7-2 and J usage is TRBJ2-1; unclear D gene. The CDR3 runs 15 residues. The V end lost 1 base, the J end lost 5 bases, and 12 bases lay between the germline ends. Per the germline V gene, CDR1 is SGHTA and CDR2 is FQGNSA. The DNA of the CDR3 is TGTGCCAGCAGCTTAGATCCCTCGACGGACAATGAGCAGTTCTTC. It specifies CASSLDPSTDNEQFF.

The chain links TRBV7-2 to TRBJ2-3; possibly TRBD2 for D (6 bases). Trimming took off 5 bases at V and 6 bases at J, with 9 bases between the two ends. There are 12 residues in the CDR3. Germline V lookup: CDR1 SGHTA, CDR2 FQGNSA. CDR3: CASSRGRDTQYF. The CDR3 nucleotides are TGTGCCAGCAGCCGAGGGAGGGATACGCAGTATTTT.

This clone has a single count. The V and J genes are TRBV18 and TRBJ2-7; TRBD1 aligns across 10 bases. The germline V gene encodes CDR1 KGHSH and CDR2 LQKENI. The J segment lost 7 bases and the V segment lost 3 bases, leaving 9 bases of the junction unmatched. This CDR3 has 15 residues. The CDR3 here is CASSPRGGTGAEQYF. The DNA for the CDR3 is TGTGCCAGCTCACCTCGGGGAGGGACAGGGGCTGAGCAGTACTTC.

This clone turned up a few times. The chain combines TRBV5-1 with TRBJ2-2; D uncertain. The germline CDR1 and CDR2 sequences are SGHRS and YFSETQ. V was clipped by 4 bases and J by 5 bases, with 12 bases between them. This CDR3 comprises 14 residues. DNA of the CDR3: TGCGCCAGCAGCCTTCCCGACCCTACCGGGGAGCTGTTTTTT. This codes for CASSLPDPTGELFF.

V usage is TRBV27 and J usage is TRBJ2-1, with a possible D match to TRBD2 (5 bases). Per germline, CDR1 MNHEY and CDR2 SMNVEV (reference sequence). Trimming removed 3 bases at V and 10 bases at J, with 10 bases between. This CDR3 spans 12 amino acids. The CDR3, as DNA: TGTGCCAGCAGTTTCCGGGGATACGAGCAGTTCTTC. Translation gives CASSFRGYEQFF.

This clone was recorded a few times. The genes are TRBV6-1 and TRBJ1-3; no clear D. The germline CDR1 and CDR2 sequences are MNHNS and SASEGT. The CDR3 consists of 15 residues. The V end lost 2 bases, the J end lost 0 bases, and 8 bases lay between the germline ends. The CDR3 loop is CASSEPAVSGNTIYF. DNA of the CDR3: TGTGCCAGCAGTGAACCTGCGGTCTCTGGAAACACCATATATTTT.

V and J are TRBV5-1 and TRBJ2-1; 7 nucleotides line up with TRBD1. Per the germline V gene, CDR1 is SGHRS and CDR2 is YFSETQ. The J segment lost 10 bases and the V segment lost 4 bases, leaving 11 bases of the junction unmatched. The CDR3 consists of 14 residues. The CDR3 sequence: CASSITTGQEEQFF. The CDR3 region has the DNA TGCGCCAGCAGCATAACGACAGGGCAAGAAGAGCAGTTCTTC.

The V and J genes are TRBV7-2 and TRBJ2-1, with 7 bases lining up with TRBD2. The germline V gene has CDR1 SGHTA and CDR2 FQGNSA. Trimming at V came to 10 bases and at J to 0 bases, leaving 3 bases not matched to a gene. This CDR3 has 13 amino acids. CDR3 in DNA: TGTGCCACATTAGCGGGCTCCTACAATGAGCAGTTCTTC. It is translated as CATLAGSYNEQFF.

The rearrangement links TRBV10-3 to TRBJ2-1, with D unresolved. The V and J ends lost 2 bases and 8 bases respectively, with 16 bases between them. Germline V gene sequence: CDR1 ENHRY, CDR2 SYGVKD. The CDR3 runs to 15 residues. The CDR3 DNA reads as TGTGCCATCAGTGAGACAAAAGCCGGTGGTTATGAGCAGTTCTTC. It is translated as CAISETKAGGYEQFF.